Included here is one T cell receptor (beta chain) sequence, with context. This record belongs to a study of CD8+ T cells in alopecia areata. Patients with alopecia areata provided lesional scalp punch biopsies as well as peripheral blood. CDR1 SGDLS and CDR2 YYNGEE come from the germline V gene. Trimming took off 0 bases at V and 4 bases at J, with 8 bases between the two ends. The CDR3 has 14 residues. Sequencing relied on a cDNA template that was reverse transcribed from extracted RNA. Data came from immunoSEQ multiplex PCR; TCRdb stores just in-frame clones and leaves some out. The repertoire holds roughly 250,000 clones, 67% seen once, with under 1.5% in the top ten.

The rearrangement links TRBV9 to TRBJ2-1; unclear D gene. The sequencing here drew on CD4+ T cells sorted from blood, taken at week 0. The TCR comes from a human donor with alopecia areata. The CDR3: CASSVAETYNEQFF. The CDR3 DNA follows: TGTGCCAGCAGCGTAGCGGAGACGTACAATGAGCAGTTCTTC.